This TCR beta chain was sequenced in a study of T cell repertoires in cytomegalovirus infection. The overall study: CMV infection together with matching HLA type was indicated by public TCR beta signatures. General study points: Cumulative frequency (of public TCR beta family members) identified carriers of CMV plus the relevant HLA. It was HLA-C-restricted CMV-specific TCR beta clonotypes that dominated the response ex vivo.

CDR3 length: 15 amino acids. Deletions cut 1 base from V and 3 bases from J, with 13 bases between. TCRdb re-called the reads through MiXCR, storing one row per CDR3 protein. The table records under 450,000 distinct CDR3 sequences, nearly 35% of them present only once. This clonotype was seen only once. What it recognizes is unknown. The specimen was cultured PBMCs, collected from culture after CMV antigen stimulation. J is TRBJ2-7 and V is TRBV12-3 or TRBV12-4; the D gene is possibly TRBD1 (6 bases). The sequence came from a human donor in good health (CMV status not recorded). Some clones in this sample may be carry-over from other donors' samples. The DNA for the CDR3 is TGTGCCAGCAGTTTAGGTCTGGACAGACACTACGAGCAGTACGTC. Its protein product is CASSLGLDRHYEQYV.